The present entry profiles one T cell receptor beta chain with its context. Its antigen remains undetermined. Base qualities are not at hand, and no much larger clone is one base apart. TCRbeta CDR3 regions were amplified from genomic DNA by means of the immunoSEQ Assay, a bias-controlled multiplex PCR. In the authors' own workflow: The number of nucleated cells in each sample was estimated by amplification of reference gene primers within the assay. To quantify the absolute abundance of each unique TCRbeta CDR3 rearrangement, sequence reads were collapsed and filtered. Productive Simpson clonality was computed per sample as the square root of Simpson's diversity index over productive rearrangements. Entries here come from immuneACCESS through TCRdb and include only in-frame sequences with V and J called. Some clones fail to appear in such tables; in the studies checked, an unresolved V gene covers under half of the shortfall, and the cause of the remainder is unknown. D and trimming come from the DNA, and the V and J calls and clone size come from that table. The sample records a few hundred thousand clones, 84% of which are singletons. The ten most abundant clones make up approximately 1.4% of the sample.

The data are from a study of blood T cell repertoires in COVID-19 (dated by TCRdb to the early 2020s). Context from the whole study: Samples covering the acute and convalescent phases of COVID-19 were provided by collaborators in the United States, Italy and Spain. The prospective study material was composed of cDNA or gDNA derived from T cells, B-cell-depleted T cells, or PBMCs. The dataset comprised deeply sampled blood TCRbeta repertoires from subjects exposed to, actively infected with, or recovered from COVID-19. The repertoires were released in a freely available public database intended as a resource for research on the immune response to SARS-CoV-2. Samples came from the ongoing ImmuneRACE study (first 160 participants) plus 1,254 subjects from 6 global collaborators. A de-identified subject ID, COVID-19 status, age in years and sex were almost always included in the sample metadata. Where available, HLA class I and class II types were taken from metadata supplied by the sample provider and were not determined by assay-based typing. What the authors observed across the whole study: The amount of clinical and demographic metadata varied by source and participant and was provided uncurated.

CDR1 and CDR2 (SGDLS, YYNGEE) derive from the germline V gene. V and J are trimmed by 3 bases and 4 bases, and the gene matches miss 7 bases of the junction. The CDR3, cysteine through phenylalanine, is 15 amino acids long. The DNA shown is the 45-base CDR3, in frame from base 1. Another Seattle source contributed samples from volunteer blood donors who had recovered from COVID-19. Each collaborating institution followed its own protocols to collect whole blood in K2EDTA tubes. For TCRbeta analysis, collaborators shipped samples in one of three forms: frozen whole blood, isolated PBMCs, or DNA extracted from either of those sample types.

The sequencing sample was made of peripheral blood. The rearranged chain carries TRBV9 and TRBJ1-1, with 9 middle bases fitting TRBD1. The clonotype was recovered from a middle-aged woman who had recovered from COVID-19. CDR3 loop: CASSGRTGVGTEAFF. The DNA reads as follows: TGTGCCAGCAGCGGGAGGACAGGGGTAGGCACTGAAGCTTTCTTT. Reference TRBV9 and TRBJ1-1 proteins supply the regions before and after the CDR3; the full variable domain is: DSGVTQTPKHLITATGQRVTLRCSPRSGDLSVYWYQQSLDQGLQFLIQYYNGEERAKGNILERFSAQQFPDLHSELNLSSLELGDSALYFCASSGRTGVGTEAFFGQGTRLTVV.